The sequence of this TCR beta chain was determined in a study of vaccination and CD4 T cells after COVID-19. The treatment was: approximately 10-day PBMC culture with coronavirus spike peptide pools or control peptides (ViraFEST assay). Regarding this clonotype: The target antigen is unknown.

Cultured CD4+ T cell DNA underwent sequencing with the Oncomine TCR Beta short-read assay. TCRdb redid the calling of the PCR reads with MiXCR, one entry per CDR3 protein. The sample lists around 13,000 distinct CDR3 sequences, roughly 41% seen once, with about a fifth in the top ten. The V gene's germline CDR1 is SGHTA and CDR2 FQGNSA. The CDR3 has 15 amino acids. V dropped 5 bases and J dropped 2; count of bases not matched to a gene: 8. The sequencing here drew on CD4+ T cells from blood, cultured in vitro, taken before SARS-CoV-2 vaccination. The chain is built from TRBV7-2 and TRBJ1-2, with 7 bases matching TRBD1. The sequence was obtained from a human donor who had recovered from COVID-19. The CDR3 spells CASSPAGQRNYGYTF. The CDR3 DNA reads TGTGCCAGCAGCCCTGCGGGACAGAGAAACTATGGCTACACCTTC. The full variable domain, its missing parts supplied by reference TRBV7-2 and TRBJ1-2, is GAGVSQSPSNKVTEKGKDVELRCDPISGHTALYWYRQSLGQGLEFLIYFQGNSAPDKSGLPSDRFSAERTGGSVSTLTIQRTQQEDSAVYLCASSPAGQRNYGYTFGSGTRLTVV.